Listed below are T cell receptor beta chains from one sample, sequenced in a study of blood T cell repertoires in COVID-19. Sequencing used immunoSEQ multiplex PCR; TCRdb keeps in-frame clones, though not all of them. Found here are approximately 290,000 clones, 89% of them singletons; the top ten hold about 12%. What was sequenced was peripheral blood. The origin of the receptors is a woman aged 60 to 75 with acute or convalescent COVID-19. CDR3s include the opening cysteine and the closing phenylalanine or tryptophan. A D gene is named only where the DNA matches it firmly. Part of the rows lack a size; the others show once, few, many or a class for expanded clones.

TRBV27	TRBD2	once	TRBJ2-5	TGTGCCAGCAGTGAGCCCTCTAGCGGGAAAGAGACCCAGTACTTC	CASSEPSSGKETQYF
TRBV29-1	TRBD1	.	TRBJ1-2	TGCAGCGTTGGTGACAGGGCCTATGGCTACACCTTC	CSVGDRAYGYTF
TRBV28	TRBD1	.	TRBJ2-5	TGTGCCAGCAGTTTCCGGGACAGGGGTATTTTGGAGACCCAGTACTTC	CASSFRDRGILETQYF
TRBV12-3/TRBV12-4	.	.	TRBJ2-7	TGTGCCAGCAGTTTCGAGGTAGGCGAGCAGTACTTC	CASSFEVGEQYF
TRBV7-2	.	.	TRBJ1-4	TGTGCCAGCAGCTTAGGTGGCTCTCAGGATGAAAAACTGTTTTTT	CASSLGGSQDEKLFF
TRBV5-1	.	few	TRBJ1-2	TGCGCCAGCAGCTTGGGACAGCTGAATGGCTACACCTTC	CASSLGQLNGYTF
TRBV19	.	.	TRBJ1-1	TGTGCCAGTAGTGTAATTATGAACACTGAAGCTTTCTTT	CASSVIMNTEAFF
TRBV28	TRBD1	.	TRBJ1-5	TGTGCCAGCAGTTTATTGGGACAGGATTATAGCAATCAGCCCCAGCATTTT	CASSLLGQDYSNQPQHF
TRBV7-3	.	.	TRBJ2-1	TGTGCCAGCAGCTACGACAGCAGCTCCTACAATGAGCAGTTCTTC	CASSYDSSSYNEQFF
TRBV12-3/TRBV12-4	.	few	TRBJ2-2	TGTGCCAGCAGTTTGAGCTACACCGGGGAGCTGTTTTTT	CASSLSYTGELFF